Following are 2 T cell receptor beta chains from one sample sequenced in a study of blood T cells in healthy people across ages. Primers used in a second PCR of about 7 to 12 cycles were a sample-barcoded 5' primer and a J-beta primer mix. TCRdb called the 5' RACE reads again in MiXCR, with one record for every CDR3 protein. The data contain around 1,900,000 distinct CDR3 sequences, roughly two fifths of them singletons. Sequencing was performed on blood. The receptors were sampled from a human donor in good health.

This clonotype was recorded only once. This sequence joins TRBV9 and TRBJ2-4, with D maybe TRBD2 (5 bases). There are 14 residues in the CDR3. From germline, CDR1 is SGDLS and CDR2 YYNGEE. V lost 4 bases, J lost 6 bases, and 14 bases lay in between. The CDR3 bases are TGTGCCAGCAGCCCTTTAGGACGGGGAAACATTCAGTACTTC. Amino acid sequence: CASSPLGRGNIQYF.

The CDR3 reads CASNRQGKDQPQHF. For the CDR3, the DNA is TGTGCCAGCAACCGACAGGGGAAGGATCAGCCCCAGCATTTT. The genes are TRBV9 and TRBJ1-5, with 8 bases aligning to TRBD1. The CDR3 has 14 amino acids. Germline-derived CDR1 and CDR2 are SGDLS and YYNGEE. Trimming cost V 6 bases and J 5 bases; bases outside gene matches: 7.